This TCR beta chain was identified during a study of blood T cell repertoires in COVID-19. Study-wide background: Both acute and convalescent COVID-19 samples were obtained from the United States, Italy and Spain.

In the source study's methods: The authors estimated nucleated cell counts from reference gene primer amplification. Clones were sequenced by immunoSEQ multiplex PCR, and TCRdb holds only the in-frame ones, with some missing. Clone size and the V and J calls come from that table; the DNA yielded D and trimming. The profile shows over 95,000 clones, 88% of them singletons. This sequence was found in a woman aged 70-85 years who had recovered from COVID-19. The sequenced sample was peripheral blood.

CDR3 residues: CATSRDRGGVLNEQFF. The CDR3 DNA reads as TGTGCCACCAGCAGAGATAGGGGGGGCGTGTTAAATGAGCAGTTCTTC. The chain couples TRBV15 to TRBJ2-1; D might be TRBD2 (7 bases). From germline, CDR1 is LNHNV and CDR2 YYDKDF (reference sequence). The CDR3 spans 16 residues. The V end was cut by 0 bases, the J end by 7 bases, with 16 bases between.